This TCR beta chain was sequenced during a study of cytomegalovirus exposure and HLA in healthy donors. General study points: Investigators reported 150 to 200 TCR beta chains as tied to cytomegalovirus. With high specificity and sensitivity, the classifier reportedly diagnosed cytomegalovirus status. Many donors carried some public TCRs, although rarity characterized most TCR sequences.

The approximately 120-subject validation cohort, separate from the approximately 670-subject first cohort, included the donors. Profiling relied on immunoSEQ multiplex PCR, and the TCRdb table lists in-frame clones only, not all of them. The sample lists under 85,000 clones; roughly 92% were seen once. Worth noting for this clone: Its antigen is currently unknown.

The specimen sequenced was PBMCs. The sequence was obtained from a man aged 18 to 29 in good health and CMV-seropositive.

Here the CDR3 reads CASSQTDSNQPQHF. The CDR3 DNA follows: TGCGCCAGCAGCCAGACAGATAGCAATCAGCCCCAGCATTTT. The chain carries TRBV4-1 and TRBJ1-5, with D perhaps TRBD1 (5 bases). The CDR3 length is 14 residues. Germline V CDR1 and CDR2: MGHRA, YSYEKL. Trimming stripped 3 bases from V and 0 bases from J, with 6 bases between.